These 2 T cell receptor beta chains share one sample of origin, sequenced in a study of blood T cell repertoires in COVID-19. Here immunoSEQ multiplex PCR was the method, and the copy in TCRdb shows in-frame clones only, minus some. Of approximately 240,000 clones in the sample, 84% are singletons; the top ten hold about 4%. Sequencing input: peripheral blood. These receptors were obtained from a man in his forties or fifties with acute or convalescent COVID-19.

The CDR3, as DNA: TGTGCCAGCAGCCCTAGGGACAGGGGTAATACGCAGTATTTT. Translating gives CASSPRDRGNTQYF. The chain joins TRBV3-1 (or the pseudogene TRBV3-2) to TRBJ2-3; TRBD1 matches 10 bases. The CDR3 loop spans 14 amino acids. Germline V gene data show CDR1 as LGHDT and CDR2 as YNNKEL (reference sequence). The V segment lost 4 bases and the J segment 7 bases; nucleotides outside the gene matches: 5.

This clone was seen a single time. The V gene is TRBV5-6, the J gene TRBJ1-2; 11 bases fit TRBD1. This CDR3 spans 14 amino acids. Germline V gene sequence: CDR1 SGHDT, CDR2 YYEEEE. Germline trimming cut 3 bases from V and 7 bases from J; bases unmatched to any gene: 5. As DNA, the CDR3 is TGTGCCAGCAGCTCTTCCGGGACAGGGGGTGGCTACACCTTC. This encodes CASSSSGTGGGYTF.